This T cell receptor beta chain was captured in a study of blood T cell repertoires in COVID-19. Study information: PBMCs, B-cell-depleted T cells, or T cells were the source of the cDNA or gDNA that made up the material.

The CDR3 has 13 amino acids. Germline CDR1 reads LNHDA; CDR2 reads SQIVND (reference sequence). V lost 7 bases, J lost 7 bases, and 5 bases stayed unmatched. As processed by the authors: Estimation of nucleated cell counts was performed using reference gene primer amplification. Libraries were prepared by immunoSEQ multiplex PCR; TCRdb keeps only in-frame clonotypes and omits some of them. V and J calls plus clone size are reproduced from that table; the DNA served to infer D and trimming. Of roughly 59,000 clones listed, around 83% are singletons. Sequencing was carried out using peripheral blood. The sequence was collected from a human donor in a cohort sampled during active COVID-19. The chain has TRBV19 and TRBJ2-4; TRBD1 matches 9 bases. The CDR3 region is CASNTDRGNIQYF. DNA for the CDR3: TGTGCCAGTAACACGGACAGGGGTAACATTCAGTACTTC. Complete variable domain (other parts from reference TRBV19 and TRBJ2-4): DGGITQSPKYLFRKEGQNVTLSCEQNLNHDAMYWYRQDPGQGLRLIYYSQIVNDFQKGDIAEGYSVSREKKESFPLTVTSAQKNPTAFYLCASNTDRGNIQYFGAGTRLSVL.